This TCR beta chain originates from a study of identical twins. Each CDR3 protein is one row after TCRdb ran MiXCR on the 5' RACE reads. The data contain roughly 290,000 distinct CDR3 sequences, 9.5% of them singletons. Study-level results: While abundant cord blood beta clonotypes carried fewer insertions, memory repertoires showed no such pattern.

This clonotype came up many times. Its antigen remains unidentified. Separately, the same data were catalogued under a study of yellow fever vaccine responses in identical twins.

The origin of this receptor is a woman aged 18 to 35 in good health. Sequencing was performed on CD8+ T cells sorted from blood.

CDR3 in DNA: TGTGCCAGCAGTTTGCCTGGGACAGGGGGGCGGAATGAGCAGTTCTTC. Amino acid sequence: CASSLPGTGGRNEQFF. The chain joins TRBV12-3 or TRBV12-4 to TRBJ2-1, with TRBD1 identical over 11 bases. The CDR3 contains 16 residues. The V gene end was trimmed by 3 bases and the J gene end by 7 bases; junction bases not matched to a gene: 8.